The 6 T cell receptor beta chains presented below share a single source sample, sequenced in a study of T cell repertoires in cytomegalovirus infection. No antigens are known for them. TCRdb used MiXCR to reprocess the reads, holding one entry per CDR3 protein. Seen here are 570,000 or so distinct CDR3 sequences, around two fifths observed once, and the top ten hold more than 40%. This specimen consisted of cultured PBMCs, obtained from culture after CMV antigen stimulation. The receptors were sampled from a human donor in good health (CMV status not recorded). Some clones in this sample may be carry-over from other donors' samples.

This clonotype was detected many times. This chain connects TRBV7-2 to TRBJ1-1; D unresolved. Trimming pared 3 bases from V and 2 bases from J, leaving 7 bases between. Germline loops: CDR1 SGHTA, CDR2 FQGNSA. The CDR3 spans 13 residues. CDR3 loop: CASSFDANTEAFF. The CDR3 nucleotides are TGTGCCAGCAGCTTCGATGCTAACACTGAAGCTTTCTTT.

This clonotype was found a few times. V usage is TRBV27 and J usage is TRBJ1-5, with D possibly TRBD1 on 6 matching bases. Trimming stripped 7 bases from V and 1 base from J, with 20 bases between. This CDR3 region has 17 residues. Germline V gene data show CDR1 as MNHEY and CDR2 as SMNVEV (reference sequence). The CDR3 region is CASIPPGAGLSNQPQHF. The DNA of the CDR3 is TGTGCCAGCATCCCCCCGGGGGCTGGATTAAGCAATCAGCCCCAGCATTTT.

This clonotype was seen only a few times. The gene calls are TRBV7-7 and TRBJ2-5; 7 nucleotides match TRBD1. CDR3 length: 15 amino acids. CDR1 and CDR2 from the germline V gene are SSHAT and FNYEAQ (reference sequence). J was trimmed by 5 bases and V by 5 bases; bases with no gene match: 11. Here the CDR3 reads CASSRIGQATETQYF. CDR3 DNA sequence: TGTGCCAGCAGCCGTATCGGACAGGCGACGGAGACCCAGTACTTC.

This sequence joins TRBV7-9 and TRBJ2-5; TRBD2 aligns across 7 bases. The V gene end was trimmed by 5 bases and the J gene end by 0 bases; junction bases not matched to a gene: 12. Germline loops: CDR1 SEHNR, CDR2 FQNEAQ (reference sequence). The CDR3 loop spans 17 amino acids. The chain's CDR3 is CASSPWASGGYQETQYF. DNA for the CDR3: TGTGCCAGCAGCCCCTGGGCTAGCGGAGGTTACCAAGAGACCCAGTACTTC.

This sequence joins TRBV6-6 and TRBJ1-2; 9 nucleotides match TRBD1. Germline CDR1 reads MNHNY; CDR2 reads SVGAGI (reference sequence). V was pared by 6 bases and J by 0 bases, with 5 bases of the junction left unmatched. The CDR3 runs 15 residues. The CDR3 region is CASRSWDRANYGYTF. Here the CDR3 DNA reads TGTGCCAGCAGGAGCTGGGACAGGGCTAACTATGGCTACACCTTC.

The chain combines TRBV3-1 with TRBJ2-3; D is uncertain. The CDR3 is 12 residues long. V shed 5 bases and J shed 6 bases, with 9 bases lying between them. Germline V gene sequence: CDR1 LGHDT, CDR2 YNNKEL (reference sequence). The CDR3 nucleotides are TGTGCCAGCAGCGCCCCGTCGGATACGCAGTATTTT. This encodes CASSAPSDTQYF.